A selection of T cell receptor beta chains follows, all from one sample in a study of cytomegalovirus exposure and HLA in healthy donors. Sequencing used immunoSEQ multiplex PCR; TCRdb keeps in-frame clones, though not all of them. Of 40,000 or so clones listed, about two thirds are singletons. The material sequenced was PBMCs. Receptor source: a woman between 25 and 40 years old in good health and CMV-seronegative. The CDR3 runs from the conserved cysteine through the conserved F or W. D genes are given only for firm matches. A clone size is listed for some rows: how often the clone was seen (once, few, many), or a class if it is expanded.

clone_size d_call j_call v_call cdr3_nt cdr3_aa
- - TRBJ1-2 TRBV18 TGTGCCAGCTCACCGACAGAAGCTAACTATGGCTACACCTTC CASSPTEANYGYTF
- TRBD2 TRBJ2-4 TRBV4-2 TGTGCCAGCAGCCCGGGGGGATCGGCCAAAAACATTCAGTACTTC CASSPGGSAKNIQYF
- - TRBJ1-1 TRBV29-1 TGCAGCGTGGGGGGGGCTGAAGCTTTCTTT CSVGGAEAFF
- - TRBJ1-1 TRBV19 TGTGCCCCAGGGAAGGAGATCTCGACTGAAGCTTTCTTT CAPGKEISTEAFF
- - TRBJ2-7 TRBV6-6 TGTGCCAGCAGTTACGCCCCAGTATATAACTACGAGCAGTACTTC CASSYAPVYNYEQYF
- TRBD1 TRBJ1-6 TRBV28 TGTGCCAGCAGTTCGGGGACAGGGGAGGGATCACCCCTCCACTTT CASSSGTGEGSPLHF
- - TRBJ1-2 TRBV10-3 TGTGCCATCAGTCAGCCAGGGAACTATGGCTACACCTTC CAISQPGNYGYTF
medium-sized TRBD2 TRBJ2-6 TRBV6-1 TGTGCCAGCAGTGAGGGGGGGTCTGGGGCCAACGTCCTGACTTTC CASSEGGSGANVLTF
- - TRBJ2-7 TRBV28 TGTGCCAGCAGTCGCCGCCGGGGCTCCTACGAGCAGTACTTC CASSRRRGSYEQYF
- - TRBJ1-2 TRBV25-1 TGTGCCAGCAACTCGGACAGAACATATGGCTACACCTTC CASNSDRTYGYTF
once - TRBJ2-7 TRBV30 TGTGCCTGGAGTGTACTTGGAGGACCTCGGGCCTACGAGCAGTACTTC CAWSVLGGPRAYEQYF
few TRBD2 TRBJ2-3 TRBV6-4 TGTGCCAGCAGCCGGGACTACACAGATACGCAGTATTTT CASSRDYTDTQYF
few - TRBJ2-7 TRBV6-1 TGTGCCACCCAGCGTCAGGATTCGGGGGAGCAGTACTTC CATQRQDSGEQYF
- TRBD1 TRBJ1-5 TRBV19 TGTGCCAGTAGTCCCCGCAGGGGGATAGGTCAGCCCCAGCATTTT CASSPRRGIGQPQHF
- - TRBJ2-1 TRBV25-1 TGTGCCACAAGAGCGGTTGCCTACAATGAGCAGTTCTTC CATRAVAYNEQFF
medium-sized TRBD2 TRBJ2-7 TRBV19 TGTGCCAGTAGTATCACTAGCGGGAGCTTCGACGAGCAGTACTTC CASSITSGSFDEQYF